The T cell receptor beta chain described here comes from a study of patients and donors after allogeneic stem cell transplantation (dated by TCRdb to the early 2020s). Library prep was done by RT-PCR. The sequencer was a NextSeq 550. TCRdb reprocessing: public reads trimmed at Q25 with fastp, clones called with MiXCR, in-frame beta chains kept. Records with the same CDR3 protein are collapsed into one entry carrying the most frequent genes and DNA. The sample has roughly 250,000 distinct CDR3 sequences on record, 13% to 15% of them singletons. Approximately 10% of the sample is in the top ten clones. This clonotype has ten or more counts. Its antigen target is currently unknown. Base qualities are not recorded, but no much larger clone differs from it by a single base. The TCR was taken from a human donor who was either an allogeneic HSCT recipient or a stem cell or donor lymphocyte infusion donor (not recorded which). It is not recorded whose cells these are; they may come from a transplant donor. The sequencing sample was made of blood, either unsorted or a sorted T cell fraction (not recorded which).

This receptor has the CDR3 CASSVESTGTDTQYF. In nucleotides, the sequence is TGTGCCAGCAGCGTCGAGAGCACCGGCACAGATACGCAGTATTTT. This chain joins TRBV12-3 or TRBV12-4 to TRBJ2-3; the D gene identity is not certain. Cut back by 6 bases and 1 base, the V and J ends lie 14 bases apart. The CDR3 measures 15 amino acids from cysteine to phenylalanine. The DNA shown is the 45-base CDR3, in frame from base 1.